The present TCR beta chain was sequenced within a study of graft-versus-host responses after intestinal transplantation (dated by TCRdb to the early 2020s). The study in broad terms: The transplants that recipients got were multivisceral, liver-intestinal, or isolated intestinal. Every recipient was given anti-thymocyte globulin induction, then maintenance tacrolimus and steroids for about three years. Bulk TCR-beta CDR3 sequencing was used to track graft-versus-host and host-versus-graft alloreactive T cell clones in the graft, circulation and bone marrow after intestinal transplantation. To identify alloreactive clones, pre-transplant mixed lymphocyte reaction products were sequenced and compared with unstimulated pre-transplant donor and recipient T cells. A cohort of 24 intestinal transplant recipients, including one retransplant, was enrolled, and a few patients lacking pretransplant specimens were excluded. A peak of at least 4% donor T cells among recipient peripheral blood mononuclear cells was the definition used for donor T cell macrochimerism. Samples from a few later patients were sequenced in-house on an Illumina MiSeq with MiXCR processing rather than by the commercial service.

Dithiothreitol, EDTA incubations and collagenase D digestion were used to isolate intraepithelial and lamina propria lymphocytes from graft specimens. Serial intestinal graft biopsy specimens collected up to 600 days after transplant underwent bulk TCR-beta sequencing. The method behind the library was the immunoSEQ multiplex PCR assay. For most patients, high-throughput TCR-beta CDR3 sequencing of genomic DNA was performed by Adaptive Biotechnologies. From the authors' description of their analysis: Adaptive's ImmunoSEQ software supplied the TCR sequencing data for around 17 patients, while MiXCR and VDJtools were used to process three other patients. Because the origin of CDR3 nucleotide sequences shared between donor and recipient could not be assigned, those sequences were removed. Alloreactive clones required at least 2-fold expansion over unstimulated cells and minimum CFSE-low frequency of 0.002% (template counts) or 0.001% (read counts). Clones were considered mappable if detected in sequenced pre-transplant spleen, lymph node, or MLR CFSE-low populations of the donor or recipient. Cumulative frequency of alloreactive clones was calculated as a percentage of all sequences weighted by copy number. As stored in TCRdb, this immuneACCESS dataset retains in-frame rearrangements with V and J assigned. A fraction of the clones does not appear; measured against another copy, unresolved V genes explain less than half of the discrepancy, and the remainder lacks a known reason. That table furnishes V, J and clone size, whereas the DNA furnished D and trimming. Across this sample there are tens of thousands of clones, with about nine tenths seen only once. Together, the top ten hold over 15% of the sample.

This clone was detected a few times. What antigen it recognizes has not been identified. Per-base qualities were not stored, and no clone one base away is much larger. What the authors observed across the whole study: In patients with donor T cell macrochimerism, the allografts had high GvH to HvG T cell clonal ratios. GvH clones were detected in recipient bone marrow, and some appeared earlier in ileal mucosa or blood, consistent with an intestinal mucosal origin. Early after transplant, peak levels of circulating GvH clones were found to be associated with declines in HvG clones. The relatively low number and heterogeneity of intestinal transplant patients limited the conclusions.

This receptor was identified in a human patient who received an intestinal transplant, so some T cells may come from the graft donor. Source: ileum tissue, taken approximately 210 days after intestinal transplant.

The encoded CDR3 is CASNSWRYYEQYF. The bases are TGTGCCAGCAATAGCTGGAGATACTACGAGCAGTACTTC. The chain joins TRBV28 to TRBJ2-7; the D gene lacks a confident call. Including cysteine and phenylalanine, the CDR3 has 13 amino acids. Only CDR3 DNA is held: 39 bases, read in frame from base 1. Trimming at the junction amounts to 7 bases on V and 3 bases on J, and the germline ends lie 13 bases apart. Looking up the germline V gene yields CDR1 MDHEN and CDR2 SYDVKM.